The 21 T cell receptor beta chains in this list originate from one sample, sequenced in a study of T cell repertoires in cytomegalovirus infection. Antigens for these TCRs are unknown. In TCRdb, the reads were re-called with MiXCR into one record per CDR3 protein. The sample consists of more than 250,000 distinct CDR3 sequences, 20% to 25% of them appearing once. Sequenced here: cultured PBMCs, sampled from culture after CMV antigen stimulation. The source of these receptors is a human donor in good health (CMV status not recorded). Some clones in this sample may be carry-over from other donors' samples.

The V and J genes are TRBV5-1 and TRBJ1-4; no definite D call. Trimming removed 1 base at V and 5 bases at J, with 9 bases between. The CDR3 has 14 amino acids. Per germline, CDR1 SGHRS and CDR2 YFSETQ. The CDR3 loop is CASSLYGENEKLFF. For the CDR3, the DNA is TGCGCCAGCAGCTTGTACGGTGAAAATGAAAAACTGTTTTTT.

The J gene is TRBJ2-2, the V gene TRBV5-1, with D possibly being TRBD2 (5 bases). Trimming removed 2 bases from V and 4 bases from J, with 12 bases in between. Germline CDR1 SGHRS, CDR2 YFSETQ. This CDR3 region has 15 residues. CDR3 DNA: TGCGCCAGCAGCTTAGCGGTGGGCGGCACCGGGGAGCTGTTTTTT. Protein sequence: CASSLAVGGTGELFF.

The V gene is TRBV7-9, the J gene TRBJ1-4, with 9 nucleotides matching TRBD1. Germline assignment: CDR1 SEHNR and CDR2 FQNEAQ (reference sequence). V shed 7 bases, J shed 3 bases, and the junction held 6 bases outside the gene matches. This CDR3 contains 15 residues. CDR3 bases: TGTGCCAGCACCTTGGGGGACAGGGCTAATGAAAAACTGTTTTTT. It encodes CASTLGDRANEKLFF. Using reference TRBV7-9 and TRBJ1-4 for the parts outside the CDR3, the full variable domain is DTGVSQNPRHKITKRGQNVTFRCDPISEHNRLYWYRQTLGQGPEFLTYFQNEAQLEKSRLLSDRFSAERPKGSFSTLEIQRTEQGDSAMYLCASTLGDRANEKLFFGSGTQLSVL.

The chain has TRBV19 and TRBJ2-4, with D perhaps assigned TRBD1 or TRBD2 (5 bases each). Germline loops: CDR1 LNHDA, CDR2 SQIVND (reference sequence). The CDR3 sequence is 14 residues long. Trimming shortened V by 3 bases and J by 7 bases, and 13 bases separated the two germline ends. DNA for the CDR3: TGTGCCAGTAGTATGGGGCGGAGGACCAACATTCAGTACTTC. It yields the protein CASSMGRRTNIQYF.

This clonotype was picked up many times. V gene TRBV5-5 combines with J gene TRBJ2-7, with D unresolved. Germline V gives CDR1 SGHKS, CDR2 YYEKEE (reference sequence). V gave up 2 bases and J gave up 6 bases, with 12 bases separating them. The CDR3 runs 13 residues. The CDR3 spells CASSFGPLSEQYV. The CDR3 nucleotides read TGTGCCAGCAGCTTTGGCCCGTTGAGCGAGCAGTACGTC.

This clonotype was recorded at least ten times. This sequence joins TRBV13 and TRBJ2-7; 10 positions match TRBD2. This CDR3 spans 14 amino acids. V lost 8 bases and J lost 5; bases outside the gene matches: 9. Germline CDR1 PRHDT, CDR2 FYEKMQ (reference sequence). CDR3 coding DNA: TGTGCCAGCTGCCTAGCGGGAGCGTGCGACGAGCAGTACTTC. It codes for CASCLAGACDEQYF. The variable domain in full, completed from reference TRBV13 and TRBJ2-7, reads AAGVIQSPRHLIKEKRETATLKCYPIPRHDTVYWYQQGPGQDPQFLISFYEKMQSDKGSIPDRFSAQQFSDYHSELNMSSLELGDSALYFCASCLAGACDEQYFGPGTRLTVT.

This chain links TRBV6-8 with TRBJ2-2; TRBD1 agrees at 8 bases. Germline V gives CDR1 MNHGY, CDR2 SAAAGT. The CDR3 is made up of 15 amino acids. V shed 6 bases and J 0 bases; nucleotides not matched to a gene: 3. The CDR3 sequence is CASSPTGANTGELFF. The CDR3 DNA is TGTGCCAGCAGCCCGACAGGGGCGAACACCGGGGAGCTGTTTTTT.

The chain is built from TRBV2 and TRBJ1-6; D perhaps matches TRBD1 (5 bases). The CDR3 contains 15 residues. V was trimmed by 3 bases and J by 11 bases, leaving 17 bases between them. CDR1 SNHLY and CDR2 FYNNEI come from the germline V gene. The CDR3 nucleotides read TGTGCCAGCAGTGATTTAAATCCAGGGTCAACACCCCTCCACTTT. Translated, it gives CASSDLNPGSTPLHF.

The table lists this clonotype with many counts. V gene TRBV7-2 combines with J gene TRBJ2-1; the match to TRBD2 covers 9 bases. Germline loops: CDR1 SGHTA, CDR2 FQGNSA. Trimming removed 8 bases from V and 4 bases from J; junction bases left unmatched: 12. CDR3 length: 16 amino acids. The CDR3 coding sequence is TGTGCCAGCGGTCGCGGGGCGGGAGGGGTATACAATGAGCAGTTCTTC. Amino acid sequence: CASGRGAGGVYNEQFF. The complete variable domain, with remaining parts taken from reference TRBV7-2 and TRBJ2-1, reads GAGVSQSPSNKVTEKGKDVELRCDPISGHTALYWYRQSLGQGLEFLIYFQGNSAPDKSGLPSDRFSAERTGGSVSTLTIQRTQQEDSAVYLCASGRGAGGVYNEQFFGPGTRLTVL.

This clonotype was counted a few times. The rearrangement uses TRBV6-1 and TRBJ2-5; 8 bases are a match to TRBD1. In germline, CDR1 is MNHNS, CDR2 SASEGT. CDR3 length: 15 residues. The V segment lost 6 bases and the J segment 3 bases; nucleotides outside the gene matches: 9. CDR3: CASSLGRGLEETQYF. CDR3 bases: TGTGCCAGCAGCCTCGGCAGGGGGCTCGAAGAGACCCAGTACTTC.

The chain joins TRBV5-6 to TRBJ2-2; D perhaps matches TRBD2 (6 bases). This CDR3 comprises 13 residues. Germline V CDR1 and CDR2: SGHDT, YYEEEE. Trimming removed 10 bases at V and 7 bases at J, with 17 bases between. The CDR3 DNA sequence: TGTGCCTGCGAGGTGGAGGGCAACGGGGAGCTGTTTTTT. Translated, it gives CACEVEGNGELFF.

This clonotype was picked up a small number of times. The genes are TRBV7-2 and TRBJ2-5, with 9 nucleotides matching TRBD2. V was pared by 5 bases and J by 9 bases, with 7 bases of the junction left unmatched. The CDR3 is 13 amino acids. In germline, CDR1 is SGHTA, CDR2 FQGNSA. The CDR3 nucleotides are TGTGCCAGCAGCGATTTAGCGGGAGATTCCCAGTACTTC. Its translation: CASSDLAGDSQYF.

The chain recombines TRBV7-8 with TRBJ2-3; 10 bases are a match to TRBD2. From germline, CDR1 is SGHVS and CDR2 FQNEAQ. CDR3 size: 14 residues. The V segment lost 1 base and the J segment 6 bases; nucleotides outside the gene matches: 1. This CDR3 reads CASSLGGLADTQYF. Here the CDR3 DNA reads TGTGCCAGCAGCTTAGGGGGACTAGCGGATACGCAGTATTTT.

This clonotype has more than one count but fewer than ten. V gene TRBV6-2 or TRBV6-3 combines with J gene TRBJ2-1, with 7 bases aligning to TRBD2. The CDR3 length is 16 residues. J gave up 6 bases and V 6 bases, and 14 bases lay outside the gene matches. Per the germline V gene, CDR1 is MNHEY and CDR2 is SVGEGT. The CDR3 reads CASSKRWLAATNEQFF. As DNA, the CDR3 is TGTGCCAGCAGCAAACGTTGGCTAGCGGCGACCAATGAGCAGTTCTTC.

This clonotype was observed at least ten times. The chain joins TRBV7-3 to TRBJ2-3, with 13 positions matching TRBD2. Trimming took 5 bases from V and 4 from J; bases not matched to a gene: 6. There are 16 residues in the CDR3. Germline V CDR1 and CDR2: SGHTA, FQGTGA. The CDR3 protein is CASSAPGLAGPDTQYF. The CDR3, as DNA: TGTGCCAGCAGCGCCCCGGGACTAGCGGGACCAGATACGCAGTATTTT.

In this sample, this clonotype turned up a few times. V is TRBV27 and J is TRBJ2-7; D is ambiguous. Germline V lookup: CDR1 MNHEY, CDR2 SMNVEV (reference sequence). V dropped 3 bases and J dropped 3 bases, with 12 bases sitting between them. The CDR3 is 14 amino acids. The CDR3 nucleotides read TGTGCCAGCAGTTTCCGGGTCGGAAGCTACGAGCAGTACGTC. As protein: CASSFRVGSYEQYV.

The table lists this clonotype with a few counts. This chain uses TRBV27 with TRBJ2-4; D is uncertain. This CDR3 has 15 residues. V dropped 1 base and J dropped 6 bases, with 13 bases sitting between them. CDR1 and CDR2 from the germline V gene are MNHEY and SMNVEV (reference sequence). CDR3 region: CASSLFPPSGNIQYF. Here the CDR3 DNA reads TGTGCCAGCAGTTTATTCCCGCCGTCGGGAAACATTCAGTACTTC.

For the CDR3, the DNA is TGTGCCAGCAGCTTAGCTGTACACCAAAACACTGAAGCTTTCTTT. Its protein product is CASSLAVHQNTEAFF. The chain joins TRBV7-8 to TRBJ1-1; no clear D. The CDR3 is 15 amino acids. Looked up from germline, CDR1 is SGHVS and CDR2 is FQNEAQ. V gave up 0 bases and J gave up 2 bases, with 10 bases separating them. Full variable domain (rest looked up from reference TRBV7-8 and TRBJ1-1): GAGVSQSPRYKVAKRGQDVALRCDPISGHVSLFWYQQALGQGPEFLTYFQNEAQLDKSGLPSDRFFAERPEGSVSTLKIQRTQQEDSAVYLCASSLAVHQNTEAFFGQGTRLTVV.

This clonotype has more than one count but fewer than ten. The rearrangement uses TRBV4-3 and TRBJ2-1, with 10 bases identical to TRBD2. The CDR3 runs to 18 residues. The germline V gene has CDR1 LGHNA and CDR2 YSLEER. J gave up 2 bases and V 1 base, and 8 bases lay outside the gene matches. CDR3 region: CASSQVTSGESPYNEQFF. The DNA of the CDR3 is TGCGCCAGCAGCCAAGTAACTAGCGGGGAGTCTCCCTACAATGAGCAGTTCTTC.

This clonotype came up once. The chain uses TRBV12-3 or TRBV12-4 and TRBJ2-3; 8 nucleotides agree with TRBD2. There are 13 residues in the CDR3. V trimming: 4 bases; J trimming: 5 bases; junction bases outside the gene matches: 2. CDR3 sequence reads: CASSWGLGDTQYF. CDR3 DNA: TGTGCCAGCAGTTGGGGACTAGGAGATACGCAGTATTTT.

The chain employs TRBV7-8 and TRBJ2-7; the D is unclear. CDR1 SGHVS and CDR2 FQNEAQ come from the germline V gene. V was pared by 4 bases and J by 2 bases, with 12 bases between. The CDR3 loop spans 14 amino acids. The CDR3 nucleotides are TGTGCCAGCAGCTCTCCCCCCCGGACCTACGAGCAGTACTTC. It translates to CASSSPPRTYEQYF.